The 16 T cell receptor beta chains below were found in one sample sequenced in a study of T cells in localized non-small cell lung cancer. Generated by immunoSEQ multiplex PCR, the TCRdb table keeps only in-frame clones and is missing some. Here the sample spans 750 to 1,000 clones, about a fifth being singletons. This sample comprised lung tumor tissue, obtained before any cancer treatment. These receptors came from a male donor aged 60 or over with stage I lung adenocarcinoma.

In its sample, this clone is large. The rearrangement links TRBV9 to TRBJ1-1, with 7 bases identical to TRBD1. The V gene end was trimmed by 3 bases and the J gene end by 5 bases; junction bases not matched to a gene: 7. Germline V lookup: CDR1 SGDLS, CDR2 YYNGEE. This CDR3 region has 14 residues. The CDR3 region has the DNA TGTGCCAGCAGCGGGACAGGTCTACGAACTGAAGCTTTCTTT. Translation: CASSGTGLRTEAFF.

V usage is TRBV18 and J usage is TRBJ1-1; perhaps TRBD1 as D (6 bases). Germline assignment: CDR1 KGHSH and CDR2 LQKENI. Trimming removed 3 bases from V and 5 bases from J, with 16 bases in between. The CDR3 is made up of 15 amino acids. The CDR3 sequence is CASSPVGGAGTEAFF. DNA for the CDR3: TGTGCCAGCTCACCTGTAGGGGGGGCTGGGACTGAAGCTTTCTTT. Filled out from reference TRBV18 and TRBJ1-1, the complete variable domain reads NAGVMQNPRHLVRRRGQEARLRCSPMKGHSHVYWYRQLPEEGLKFMVYLQKENIIDESGMPKERFSAEFPKEGPSILRIQQVVRGDSAAYFCASSPVGGAGTEAFFGQGTRLTVV.

This clone has more than one count but fewer than ten. The gene calls are TRBV30 and TRBJ1-2; D remains unclear. The CDR3 is made up of 13 amino acids. Trimming shortened V by 5 bases and J by 8 bases, and 18 bases separated the two germline ends. Germline V gene lookup returns CDR1 GTSNPN and CDR2 SVGIG (reference sequence). Written as DNA, the CDR3 is TGTGCCTGGGGCAGACCGGGAGAGAGGGGCTACACCTTC. Translation: CAWGRPGERGYTF. The whole variable domain, remainder taken from reference TRBV30 and TRBJ1-2, is SQTIHQWPATLVQPVGSPLSLECTVEGTSNPNLYWYRQAAGRGLQLLFYSVGIGQISSEVPQNLSASRPQDRQFILSSKKLLLSDSGFYLCAWGRPGERGYTFGSGTRLTVV.

This clone has just a few counts. The chain combines TRBV6-8 with TRBJ2-2, with a weak D call TRBD2 (6 bases). Trimming removed 6 bases from V and 1 base from J, with 15 bases in between. The germline V gene encodes CDR1 MNHGY and CDR2 SAAAGT. The CDR3 covers 16 residues. This CDR3 is CASSSLPGLNTGELFF. CDR3 DNA: TGTGCCAGCAGCAGTCTACCGGGACTGAACACCGGGGAGCTGTTTTTT.

The CDR3 coding sequence is TGTGCCAGCAGTTTACTCAGGAGACAGGGAAGTCAGCCCCAGCATTTT. This translates into CASSLLRRQGSQPQHF. V and J are TRBV28 and TRBJ1-5; 7 bases line up with TRBD1. Germline V gene data show CDR1 as MDHEN and CDR2 as SYDVKM. CDR3 length equals 16 residues. The J segment lost 6 bases and the V segment lost 2 bases, leaving 10 bases of the junction unmatched. The full variable domain, rest sourced from reference TRBV28 and TRBJ1-5, is DVKVTQSSRYLVKRTGEKVFLECVQDMDHENMFWYRQDPGLGLRLIYFSYDVKMKEKGDIPEGYSVSREKKERFSLILESASTNQTSMYLCASSLLRRQGSQPQHFGDGTRLSIL.

A few counts support this clone. V is TRBV6-8 and J is TRBJ1-1; perhaps TRBD1 as D (5 bases). This CDR3 has 16 residues. CDR1 MNHGY and CDR2 SAAAGT come from the germline V gene. V dropped 7 bases and J dropped 4 bases, with 22 bases sitting between them. The CDR3 coding sequence is TGTGCCAGCAATGAACCTGTGGGGGGTCGTGGCACTGAAGCTTTCTTT. Translation gives CASNEPVGGRGTEAFF.

This clone rates as large. This same CDR3 is encoded by further DNA sequences in the sample. This chain connects TRBV30 to TRBJ2-1, with 9 bases matching TRBD1. Per germline, CDR1 GTSNPN and CDR2 SVGIG (reference sequence). This CDR3 has 14 residues. J gave up 7 bases and V 0 bases, and 4 bases lay outside the gene matches. The CDR3 sequence is CAWSVLGTGNEQFF. The CDR3 coding sequence is TGTGCCTGGAGTGTACTTGGGACAGGGAATGAGCAGTTCTTC.

This clone was recorded a few times. The chain joins TRBV28 to TRBJ1-1; maybe TRBD1 (6 bases). The CDR3 spans 13 residues. Germline V gene sequence: CDR1 MDHEN, CDR2 SYDVKM. Trimming cost V 5 bases and J 0 bases, with 7 bases left between them. CDR3 region: CASSGQMNTEAFF. DNA for the CDR3: TGTGCCAGCAGTGGACAGATGAACACTGAAGCTTTCTTT.

This clone occurred a few times. This sequence joins TRBV18 and TRBJ2-1; D is tentatively TRBD1 or TRBD2 (5 bases each). The V end was cut by 3 bases, the J end by 9 bases, with 12 bases between. Germline V gene lookup returns CDR1 KGHSH and CDR2 LQKENI. The CDR3 consists of 13 residues. CDR3 DNA: TGTGCCAGCTCACCCCGATGGGGGAGTGAGCAGTTCTTC. This codes for CASSPRWGSEQFF.

CDR3 in amino acids: CASSPRRDQPQHF. CDR3 bases: TGTGCCAGTAGTCCAAGGAGGGATCAGCCCCAGCATTTT. This chain uses TRBV19 with TRBJ1-5, with unresolved D. The germline gives CDR1 LNHDA, CDR2 SQIVND (reference sequence). CDR3 length equals 13 residues. V was cut by 5 bases and J by 5 bases, with 10 bases left in between.

By sample share, this clone is medium-sized. V gene TRBV6-8 combines with J gene TRBJ1-5; 8 positions match TRBD1. CDR3 size: 18 residues. CDR1 and CDR2 (germline): MNHGY, SAAAGT. V trimming: 0 bases; J trimming: 2 bases; junction bases outside the gene matches: 9. This CDR3 reads CASSYSSLDRVGNQPQHF. CDR3 nucleotide sequence: TGTGCCAGCAGTTACTCTAGCCTGGACAGGGTTGGCAATCAGCCCCAGCATTTT.

The chain carries TRBV19 and TRBJ2-7; 9 nucleotides line up with TRBD1. Per the germline V gene, CDR1 is LNHDA and CDR2 is SQIVND (reference sequence). The trim removed 6 bases at V and 2 bases at J, leaving 5 bases unmatched. This CDR3 has 14 residues. CDR3 in DNA: TGTGCCAGTAGCTGGACAGGGGCAACCTACGAGCAGTACTTC. It specifies CASSWTGATYEQYF.

The chain links TRBV30 to TRBJ1-1, with D possibly being TRBD1 (6 bases). Germline loops: CDR1 GTSNPN, CDR2 SVGIG (reference sequence). Deletions cut 3 bases from V and 3 bases from J, with 11 bases between. The length of the CDR3 is 13 residues. CDR3 bases: TGTGCCTGGAGGCAGGGGCGGTACACTGAAGCTTTCTTT. The encoded protein is CAWRQGRYTEAFF.

The V gene is TRBV14, the J gene TRBJ2-1; TRBD2 agrees at 11 bases. The J segment lost 9 bases and the V segment lost 2 bases, leaving 6 bases of the junction unmatched. Germline CDR1 is SGHDN and CDR2 is FVKESK. The CDR3 is 15 residues long. The chain's CDR3 is CASSQTSGSNVEQFF. CDR3 coding DNA: TGTGCCAGCAGCCAAACTAGCGGGAGTAACGTTGAGCAGTTCTTC.

By share of the sample, this clone is medium-sized (0.01 to 0.1%). The gene calls are TRBV6-8 and TRBJ2-1; a weak D match, TRBD2 (5 bases). The CDR3 covers 13 residues. With 10 bases removed from V and 7 bases from J, the gap between germline ends came to 17 bases. CDR1 is MNHGY and CDR2 is SAAAGT in the germline V gene. CDR3 bases: TGTGCCACATCCGCGTGGACTTTAAATGAGCAGTTCTTC. Translating gives CATSAWTLNEQFF.

This clone was detected only a few times. This sequence joins TRBV11-3 and TRBJ1-5, with TRBD1 matching over 9 bases. The CDR3 totals 17 residues. V was clipped by 5 bases and J by 4 bases; unmatched bases: 12. Germline lookup yields CDR1 SGHNT and CDR2 YENEEA. CDR3 DNA: TGTGCCAGCAGCCACGGACCGGGACAGGGTTTTAATCAGCCCCAGCATTTT. It specifies CASSHGPGQGFNQPQHF.